The 7 T cell receptor beta chains given below trace back to one sample, sequenced in a study of blood T cell repertoires in COVID-19 (dated by TCRdb to 2020 to 2022). Library prep was done by the immunoSEQ multiplex PCR assay. Imported from immuneACCESS, the table was reduced by TCRdb to in-frame sequences with V and J called. These copies leave out some clones; in studies compared against another copy, an unresolved V gene accounts for under half, and the cause of the remainder is not known. Counted in this sample were about 94,000 clones; over 75% of them appeared once. Less than 5% of the sample rests with the top ten. The material sequenced was peripheral blood. These receptors were obtained from a woman of 80 years or more with acute or convalescent COVID-19.

V and J are TRBV2 and TRBJ1-5; 7 positions agree with TRBD1. The J segment lost 6 bases and the V segment lost 5 bases, leaving 4 bases of the junction unmatched. CDR1 and CDR2 (germline): SNHLY, FYNNEI. This CDR3 contains 13 residues. The CDR3 protein is CASSWDRLQPQHF. The CDR3 DNA sequence: TGTGCCAGCAGTTGGGACAGACTTCAGCCCCAGCATTTT.

To note about this clone: This sample includes further DNA sequences coding for the same CDR3. V and J are TRBV6-5 and TRBJ1-5, with TRBD1 as a possible D gene (5 bases). V was pared by 2 bases and J by 0 bases, with 5 bases between. The CDR3 spans 14 residues. The germline gives CDR1 MNHEY, CDR2 SVGAGI. As DNA, the CDR3 is TGTGCCAGCAGTTACAGGGGTAGCAATCAGCCCCAGCATTTT. Residues: CASSYRGSNQPQHF.

The chain combines TRBV3-1 (or the pseudogene TRBV3-2) with TRBJ2-5; 10 positions match TRBD1. CDR3 length equals 15 residues. J was trimmed by 1 base and V by 5 bases; bases with no gene match: 4. Germline lookup yields CDR1 LGHDT and CDR2 YNNKEL (reference sequence). DNA of the CDR3: TGTGCCAGCAGCAGACAGGGGGCAACCCAAGAGACCCAGTACTTC. Protein product: CASSRQGATQETQYF.

V is TRBV4-1 and J is TRBJ1-4, with D possibly being TRBD1 (6 bases). The CDR3 loop spans 15 amino acids. Germline CDR1 MGHRA, CDR2 YSYEKL. V dropped 0 bases and J dropped 5 bases, with 10 bases sitting between them. The CDR3 DNA sequence: TGCGCCAGCAGCCAAGACGGGGGGCGGAATGAAAAACTGTTTTTT. Its translation: CASSQDGGRNEKLFF.

The chain joins TRBV7-2 to TRBJ2-7; 10 bases map to TRBD2. Germline CDR1 and CDR2: SGHTA and FQGNSA. Trimming took 4 bases from V and 11 from J; bases not matched to a gene: 8. The CDR3 is 13 residues long. In DNA form, the CDR3 reads TGTGCCAGCAGCTCGCTAGCGGGGGCGGAGAAGTACTTC. It translates to CASSSLAGAEKYF.

This chain connects TRBV7-9 to TRBJ2-7, with TRBD2 identical over 8 bases. Losses at the gene ends were 5 bases for V and 7 bases for J; bases not matched to a gene: 13. The germline CDR1 and CDR2 sequences are SEHNR and FQNEAQ (reference sequence). The CDR3 contains 15 residues. The CDR3 reads CASSATLSGGVEQYF. The CDR3 DNA reads TGTGCCAGCAGCGCCACCCTCAGCGGGGGAGTTGAGCAGTACTTC.

This clone was seen a handful of times. The CDR3 DNA follows: TGTGCCAGCAGCTTGGCGCAGGGCGTGGATGGCTACACCTTC. Translated, it gives CASSLAQGVDGYTF. The V gene is TRBV5-4, the J gene TRBJ1-2; D is possibly TRBD1 (5 bases). The V gene's germline CDR1 is SGHNT and CDR2 YYREEE (reference sequence). CDR3 length: 14 amino acids. The V end lost 0 bases, the J end lost 6 bases, and 12 bases lay between the germline ends.